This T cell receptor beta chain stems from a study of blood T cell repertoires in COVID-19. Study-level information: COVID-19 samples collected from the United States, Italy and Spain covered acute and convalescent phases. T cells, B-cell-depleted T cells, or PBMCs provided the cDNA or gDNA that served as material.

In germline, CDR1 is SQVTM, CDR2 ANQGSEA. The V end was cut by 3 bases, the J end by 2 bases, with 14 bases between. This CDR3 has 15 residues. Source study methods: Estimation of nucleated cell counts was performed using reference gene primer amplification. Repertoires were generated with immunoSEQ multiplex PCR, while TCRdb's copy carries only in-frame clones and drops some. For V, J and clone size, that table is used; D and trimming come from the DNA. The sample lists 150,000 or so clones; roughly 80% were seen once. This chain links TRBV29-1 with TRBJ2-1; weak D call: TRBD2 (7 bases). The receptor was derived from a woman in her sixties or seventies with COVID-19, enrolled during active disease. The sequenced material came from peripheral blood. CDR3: CSVEGGAGTYNEQFF. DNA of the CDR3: TGCAGCGTTGAGGGGGGGGCAGGGACCTACAATGAGCAGTTCTTC.